The 14 T cell receptor beta chains given below trace back to one sample, sequenced in a study of vaccination and CD4 T cells after COVID-19. Treatment here: approximately 9-day PBMC culture with coronavirus spike peptide pools or control peptides (ViraFEST assay). The antigens for these receptors are not known. Sequenced with the Oncomine TCR Beta short-read assay was DNA taken from cultured CD4+ T cells. TCRdb ran MiXCR on the PCR reads and lists one entry per CDR3 protein. The table includes about 17,000 distinct CDR3 sequences, less than 70% detected once. Material: CD4+ T cells from blood, cultured in vitro. Source of these receptors: a human donor who had recovered from COVID-19.

The chain is built from TRBV19 and TRBJ2-5, with D possibly being TRBD1 or TRBD2 (5 bases each). V shed 8 bases and J shed 5 bases, with 18 bases lying between them. Looked up from germline, CDR1 is LNHDA and CDR2 is SQIVND (reference sequence). This CDR3 has 14 amino acids. The CDR3 nucleotides read TGTGCCAGTTCCCCGGGGCAGGTCGGGGAGACCCAGTACTTC. As protein: CASSPGQVGETQYF.

V is TRBV2 and J is TRBJ2-2, with 7 bases matching TRBD1. Trimming removed 3 bases from V and 6 bases from J; junction bases left unmatched: 4. Looked up from germline, CDR1 is SNHLY and CDR2 is FYNNEI. The CDR3 spans 14 residues. The CDR3 DNA is TGTGCCAGCAGTGACAGTACAGGGGCCGGGGAGCTGTTTTTT. As protein: CASSDSTGAGELFF.

Worth noting for this clonotype: Relative to the germline gene, one junction end is altered; a read error may explain this. The chain employs TRBV20-1 and TRBJ1-4; D ambiguous. Germline V gene sequence: CDR1 DFQATT, CDR2 SNEGSKA (reference sequence). This CDR3 region has 12 residues. The CDR3, as DNA: TGCAGTGCTAGAGGGACCCATGAAAAATGGGTTTTT. This encodes CSARGTHEKWVF.

In DNA, the CDR3 is TGCGCCAGCAGAAGACTAGCGGGATCTTCCCCCTACGAGCAGTACTTC. Its translation: CASRRLAGSSPYEQYF. The V and J genes are TRBV5-1 and TRBJ2-7; TRBD2 aligns across 11 bases. The CDR3 runs 16 residues. The V gene's germline CDR1 is SGHRS and CDR2 YFSETQ. Trimming cost V 5 bases and J 2 bases; bases outside gene matches: 9.

V is TRBV20-1 and J is TRBJ1-1, with D tentatively TRBD1 (5 bases). The germline gives CDR1 DFQATT, CDR2 SNEGSKA (reference sequence). The CDR3 is made up of 11 amino acids. Deletions cut 5 bases from V and 5 bases from J, with 9 bases between. The CDR3 protein is CSAHRPTEAFF. In nucleotides, the CDR3 is TGCAGTGCTCACAGGCCGACTGAAGCTTTCTTT.

By its share, this clonotype is medium-sized. The chain employs TRBV6-1 and TRBJ2-3; 12 nucleotides line up with TRBD2. The germline V gene encodes CDR1 MNHNS and CDR2 SASEGT. The CDR3 consists of 15 residues. V shed 5 bases and J 7 bases; nucleotides not matched to a gene: 7. The CDR3 loop reads CASSQTSGSLYTQYF. In DNA form, the CDR3 reads TGTGCCAGCAGTCAGACTAGCGGGAGTCTATATACGCAGTATTTT.

This clonotype was seen more than once but under ten times. The chain uses TRBV6-1 and TRBJ2-5; TRBD2 might be the D (6 bases). The CDR3 has 14 residues. Trimming removed 8 bases at V and 5 bases at J, with 18 bases between. Germline V lookup: CDR1 MNHNS, CDR2 SASEGT. In nucleotides, the CDR3 is TGTGCCAGCGCCTGGGGGACTGCTCAGGAGACCCAGTACTTC. Translation gives CASAWGTAQETQYF.

This chain connects TRBV7-9 to TRBJ2-3; 8 nucleotides match TRBD2. Germline V gene lookup returns CDR1 SEHNR and CDR2 FQNEAQ (reference sequence). Trimming cost V 1 base and J 8 bases; bases outside gene matches: 11. This CDR3 contains 16 residues. Written as DNA, the CDR3 is TGTGCCAGCAGCTTAGGGCTAGCGGGCGGCAAGGGTACGCAGTATTTT. Protein sequence: CASSLGLAGGKGTQYF.

The chain joins TRBV6-1 to TRBJ1-6; D might be TRBD1 (6 bases). The CDR3 length is 13 residues. In germline, CDR1 is MNHNS, CDR2 SASEGT. V was trimmed by 10 bases and J by 8 bases, leaving 15 bases between them. The CDR3 loop is CATMTGGDSPLHF. The CDR3 nucleotides read TGTGCCACTATGACAGGTGGTGATTCACCCCTCCACTTT.

This clonotype was picked up a small number of times. The chain combines TRBV20-1 with TRBJ1-3; 7 bases align to TRBD1. V gave up 0 bases and J gave up 0 bases; unmatched junction bases: 5. The CDR3 runs 16 residues. Germline assignment: CDR1 DFQATT and CDR2 SNEGSKA (reference sequence). Here the CDR3 DNA reads TGCAGTGCTAGAGATCTGAACAGGGGCTCTGGAAACACCATATATTTT. Its protein product is CSARDLNRGSGNTIYF.

The rearrangement joins TRBV20-1 to TRBJ2-3; D might be TRBD1 (6 bases). CDR3 length equals 13 residues. Germline loops: CDR1 DFQATT, CDR2 SNEGSKA (reference sequence). The ends were cut back, 6 bases at V and 2 bases at J, with 12 bases in the middle. The CDR3 protein is CSARTAFTDTQYF. The CDR3 nucleotides read TGCAGTGCCAGGACAGCCTTCACAGATACGCAGTATTTT.

The chain couples TRBV29-1 to TRBJ1-2; possible D gene TRBD1, 5 bases. Per the germline V gene, CDR1 is SQVTM and CDR2 is ANQGSEA. CDR3 length: 14 residues. Trimming removed 1 base from V and 6 bases from J, with 15 bases in between. The CDR3 spells CSVEGRGGDDGYTF. Here the CDR3 DNA reads TGCAGCGTTGAAGGAAGGGGAGGGGATGATGGCTACACCTTC.

This clonotype was found a few times. This chain connects TRBV6-5 to TRBJ1-5; D gene unclear. The ends were cut back, 3 bases at V and 12 bases at J, with 9 bases in the middle. The germline gives CDR1 MNHEY, CDR2 SVGAGI. The CDR3 covers 11 residues. The CDR3 region is CASSYDTNQHF. The CDR3 DNA reads as TGTGCCAGCAGTTATGACACGAACCAGCATTTT.

This clonotype was detected only a few times. The chain combines TRBV7-9 with TRBJ2-3, with TRBD1 as a possible D gene (6 bases). The CDR3 is 12 amino acids. Trimming stripped 5 bases from V and 3 bases from J, with 6 bases between. Looked up from germline, CDR1 is SEHNR and CDR2 is FQNEAQ (reference sequence). The CDR3 DNA reads as TGTGCCAGCAGCGGACAGACAGATACGCAGTATTTT. This codes for CASSGQTDTQYF.